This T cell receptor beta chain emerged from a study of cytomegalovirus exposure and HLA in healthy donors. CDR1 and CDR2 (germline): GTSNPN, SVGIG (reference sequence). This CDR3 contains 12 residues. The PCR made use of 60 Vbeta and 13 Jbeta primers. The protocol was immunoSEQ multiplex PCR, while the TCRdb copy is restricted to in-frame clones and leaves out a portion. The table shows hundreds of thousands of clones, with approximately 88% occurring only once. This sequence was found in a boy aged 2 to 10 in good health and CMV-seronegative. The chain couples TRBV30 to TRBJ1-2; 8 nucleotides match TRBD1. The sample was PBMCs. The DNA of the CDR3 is TGTGTAATGGCAGGGGGCATCTATGGCTACACCTTC. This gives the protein CVMAGGIYGYTF.